The 32 T cell receptor beta chains reported below all come from one sample, sequenced in a study of vaccination and CD4 T cells after COVID-19. Once obtained from cultured CD4+ T cells, the DNA was sequenced using the Oncomine TCR Beta short-read assay. MiXCR was run by TCRdb on the PCR reads, yielding one entry per CDR3 protein. The sample yields approximately 23,000 distinct CDR3 sequences, approximately 30% seen once. Their target antigens are unknown. As to treatment: roughly ten-day PBMC culture with coronavirus spike peptide pools or control peptides (ViraFEST assay). Material: cultured CD4+ T cells from blood. The receptors shown here come from a human donor with COVID-19.

CDR3 amino acids: CASRRRTGDAEGYTF. CDR3 sequence (DNA): TGTGCCAGCAGACGACGGACAGGGGACGCGGAGGGCTACACCTTC. This chain joins TRBV6-1 and TRBJ1-2; the match to TRBD1 covers 9 bases. J gave up 8 bases and V 6 bases, and 13 bases lay outside the gene matches. Germline V gives CDR1 MNHNS, CDR2 SASEGT. CDR3 length: 15 amino acids.

The V and J genes are TRBV7-9 and TRBJ1-5, with D possibly being TRBD1 (6 bases). CDR1 is SEHNR, CDR2 FQNEAQ, per germline (reference sequence). V was clipped by 5 bases and J by 5 bases, with 13 bases between them. The CDR3 has 14 amino acids. The CDR3 here is CASSQNREDQPQHF. DNA of the CDR3: TGTGCCAGCAGCCAAAACAGGGAGGATCAGCCCCAGCATTTT.

The gene calls are TRBV2 and TRBJ2-1; 9 positions agree with TRBD2. The last part of the DNA fits TRBJ2-7 better; the J call may be wrong. This CDR3 contains 16 residues. The V gene's germline CDR1 is SNHLY and CDR2 FYNNEI. The CDR3 DNA reads as TGTGCCAGCAGTCTCCCAGCGGGGGGCCCGTCCTACGAGCAGTACTTC. As protein: CASSLPAGGPSYEQYF.

The chain employs TRBV5-1 and TRBJ2-7, with TRBD1 matching 9 bases. Germline V gene data show CDR1 as SGHRS and CDR2 as YFSETQ. The ends lost 4 bases at V and 5 bases at J; junction bases unmatched: 10. This CDR3 has 15 residues. For the CDR3, the DNA is TGCGCCAGCAGCCCCGGGACAGGGCTCCGCGACGAGCAGTACTTC. As protein: CASSPGTGLRDEQYF. Looking up the rest from reference TRBV5-1 and TRBJ2-7 gives the full variable domain: KAGVTQTPRYLIKTRGQQVTLSCSPISGHRSVSWYQQTPGQGLQFLFEYFSETQRNKGNFPGRFSGRQFSNSRSEMNVSTLELGDSALYLCASSPGTGLRDEQYFGPGTRLTVT.

This clonotype was seen only a few times. CDR3 in DNA: TGCAGTGCTCGGTCAGGGTACTCTGGAAACACCATATATTTT. It translates to CSARSGYSGNTIYF. The chain uses TRBV20-1 and TRBJ1-3, with D possibly being TRBD1 (5 bases). Per the germline V gene, CDR1 is DFQATT and CDR2 is SNEGSKA (reference sequence). This CDR3 has 14 amino acids. V lost 5 bases and J lost 0, with 11 bases in between.

This clonotype came up a few times. The J gene is TRBJ1-5, the V gene TRBV20-1; 9 bases are a match to TRBD1. The CDR3 extends over 17 amino acids. Germline-derived CDR1 and CDR2 are DFQATT and SNEGSKA (reference sequence). The ends lost 6 bases at V and 2 bases at J; junction bases unmatched: 14. CDR3 in DNA: TGCAGTGCCACTAGATCGACAGGGGGGTTGGGCAATCAGCCCCAGCATTTT. Residues: CSATRSTGGLGNQPQHF.

This clonotype was seen more than once but under ten times. The V and J genes are TRBV2 and TRBJ1-4, with TRBD1 identical over 7 bases. The V gene end was trimmed by 3 bases and the J gene end by 4 bases; junction bases not matched to a gene: 5. The CDR3 contains 15 residues. Germline V gives CDR1 SNHLY, CDR2 FYNNEI. CDR3: CASSDPWDSNEKLFF. The CDR3 DNA is TGTGCCAGCAGTGATCCTTGGGACAGTAATGAAAAACTGTTTTTT.

This clonotype showed up just a few times. The chain combines TRBV7-3 with TRBJ2-2; D is ambiguous. Trimming pared 4 bases from V and 0 bases from J, leaving 3 bases between. This CDR3 has 13 amino acids. The germline gives CDR1 SGHTA, CDR2 FQGTGA. For the CDR3, the DNA is TGTGCCAGCAGCTATACGAACACCGGGGAGCTGTTTTTT. Its protein product is CASSYTNTGELFF. The full variable domain, in which reference TRBV7-3 and TRBJ2-2 provide the parts outside the CDR3, is GAGVSQTPSNKVTEKGKYVELRCDPISGHTALYWYRQSLGQGPEFLIYFQGTGAADDSGLPNDRFFAVRPEGSVSTLKIQRTERGDSAVYLCASSYTNTGELFFGEGSRLTVL.

This clonotype was counted between two and nine times. The J gene is TRBJ1-5, the V gene TRBV20-1; the D gene is possibly TRBD1 (5 bases). CDR1 and CDR2 (germline): DFQATT, SNEGSKA (reference sequence). V was shortened by 3 bases and J by 3 bases, with 15 bases between the two germline ends. The CDR3 loop spans 15 amino acids. In nucleotides, the CDR3 is TGCAGTGCTAGGAGTCAGGGCCTTGACAATCAGCCCCAGCATTTT. It codes for CSARSQGLDNQPQHF.

Only a few counts were recorded for this clonotype. The chain couples TRBV10-3 to TRBJ1-3; D call uncertain. V was shortened by 7 bases and J by 3 bases, with 13 bases between the two germline ends. The CDR3 totals 14 residues. CDR1 and CDR2 from the germline V gene are ENHRY and SYGVKD. The CDR3 spells CAIKSSGFGNTIYF. CDR3 DNA sequence: TGTGCCATCAAAAGTTCCGGATTTGGAAACACCATATATTTT.

The chain links TRBV10-3 to TRBJ1-2, with a weak D call TRBD1 (5 bases). The CDR3 has 14 residues. V lost 3 bases and J 2 bases, leaving 10 bases between the germline ends. The V gene's germline CDR1 is ENHRY and CDR2 SYGVKD. CDR3 loop: CAISDRAANYGYTF. In DNA form, the CDR3 reads TGTGCCATCAGTGACAGGGCTGCGAACTATGGCTACACCTTC.

The chain links TRBV2 to TRBJ1-2; perhaps TRBD1 as D (5 bases). Deletions cut 0 bases from V and 4 bases from J, with 12 bases between. This CDR3 contains 15 residues. In germline, CDR1 is SNHLY, CDR2 FYNNEI. CDR3 sequence (DNA): TGTGCCAGCAGTGAAGCGCGGGGGGGAACCTATGGCTACACCTTC. Residues: CASSEARGGTYGYTF.

This chain connects TRBV11-3 to TRBJ2-5; no clear D. Per germline, CDR1 SGHNT and CDR2 YENEEA. The CDR3 is 15 amino acids. Trimming pared 5 bases from V and 3 bases from J, leaving 16 bases between. CDR3 sequence (DNA): TGTGCCAGCAGCCCCACCGACTGGAAGAAAGAGACCCAGTACTTC. This translates into CASSPTDWKKETQYF. The full variable domain, its missing parts supplied by reference TRBV11-3 and TRBJ2-5, is EAGVVQSPRYKIIEKKQPVAFWCNPISGHNTLYWYLQNLGQGPELLIRYENEEAVDDSQLPKDRFSAERLKGVDSTLKIQPAELGDSAVYLCASSPTDWKKETQYFGPGTRLLVL.

This clonotype occurred once. This chain uses TRBV9 with TRBJ2-2; TRBD2 agrees at 13 bases. Germline CDR1 is SGDLS and CDR2 is YYNGEE. V dropped 0 bases and J dropped 3; count of bases not matched to a gene: 8. The CDR3 is made up of 19 amino acids. CDR3 nucleotide sequence: TGTGCCAGCAGCGTAGAAACTCCGGGACTAGCGGGGCACACCGGGGAGCTGTTTTTT. This codes for CASSVETPGLAGHTGELFF.

This clonotype came up once. The chain is built from TRBV25-1 and TRBJ2-3; 8 bases fit TRBD1. This CDR3 region has 12 residues. The junction had 1 base not matched to a gene; V was cut back by 2 bases and J by 9 bases. Per germline, CDR1 MGHDK and CDR2 SYGVNS. This chain's CDR3 is CASSERTGTQYF. The CDR3 DNA is TGTGCCAGCAGTGAACGGACAGGGACGCAGTATTTT.

Only a few counts were recorded for this clonotype. The V call is TRBV7-2, the J call TRBJ1-6, with no clear D. CDR1 and CDR2 from the germline V gene are SGHTA and FQGNSA. The CDR3 length is 11 residues. V gave up 2 bases and J gave up 7 bases, with 0 bases separating them. CDR3: CASSLNSPLHF. The CDR3 region has the DNA TGTGCCAGCAGCTTAAATTCACCCCTCCACTTT. Full variable domain (remainder filled in from reference TRBV7-2 and TRBJ1-6): GAGVSQSPSNKVTEKGKDVELRCDPISGHTALYWYRQSLGQGLEFLIYFQGNSAPDKSGLPSDRFSAERTGGSVSTLTIQRTQQEDSAVYLCASSLNSPLHFGNGTRLTVT.

This clonotype has just a few counts. V usage is TRBV2 and J usage is TRBJ2-6; unclear D gene. This CDR3 is built from 15 residues. V dropped 8 bases and J dropped 0 bases, with 11 bases sitting between them. From germline, CDR1 is SNHLY and CDR2 FYNNEI. The DNA of the CDR3 is TGTGCCAGCCCCACCCAGGACTCTGGGGCCAACGTCCTGACTTTC. The encoded protein is CASPTQDSGANVLTF.

V is TRBV19 and J is TRBJ1-1; no clear D gene. This CDR3 has 13 residues. Deletions cut 3 bases from V and 0 bases from J, with 5 bases between. Germline V lookup: CDR1 LNHDA, CDR2 SQIVND (reference sequence). The CDR3 region is CASSIKMNTEAFF. The CDR3 nucleotides read TGTGCCAGTAGTATTAAGATGAACACTGAAGCTTTCTTT.

This clonotype turned up a few times. The J gene is TRBJ2-2, the V gene TRBV5-4; no reliable D call. CDR1 and CDR2 (germline): SGHNT, YYREEE (reference sequence). CDR3 length equals 14 residues. V lost 4 bases and J 5 bases, leaving 12 bases between the germline ends. The CDR3 nucleotides read TGTGCCAGCAGCCTCGAAACTGAGACCGGGGAGCTGTTTTTT. It codes for CASSLETETGELFF.

This chain connects TRBV25-1 to TRBJ2-3; 7 nucleotides align to TRBD2. Per the germline V gene, CDR1 is MGHDK and CDR2 is SYGVNS. Losses at the gene ends were 3 bases for V and 3 bases for J; bases not matched to a gene: 12. The CDR3 sequence is 17 residues long. CDR3 nucleotides: TGTGCCAGCAGTGACCACCCCTCTAGCGGAAAAACAGATACGCAGTATTTT. It specifies CASSDHPSSGKTDTQYF.

This clonotype was counted once. The chain couples TRBV11-3 to TRBJ2-1, with 7 bases fitting TRBD2. The J segment lost 5 bases and the V segment lost 2 bases, leaving 12 bases of the junction unmatched. From germline, CDR1 is SGHNT and CDR2 YENEEA. This CDR3 region has 17 residues. CDR3 nucleotides: TGTGCCAGCAGCTTAAGAGCGGGGAGCTCTCTTGACAATGAGCAGTTCTTC. It is translated as CASSLRAGSSLDNEQFF.

The rearrangement links TRBV20-1 to TRBJ1-3; TRBD1 might be the D (5 bases). Germline assignment: CDR1 DFQATT and CDR2 SNEGSKA (reference sequence). Trimming took 2 bases from V and 2 from J, leaving 19 bases between them. The CDR3 sequence is 17 residues long. The CDR3: CSARPLRDVGAGNTIYF. The CDR3 nucleotides are TGCAGTGCTAGACCTCTCAGGGACGTAGGGGCTGGAAACACCATATATTTT.

By sample share, this clonotype is medium-sized (0.01 to 0.1%). The chain employs TRBV6-2 or TRBV6-3 and TRBJ1-2; maybe TRBD1 (6 bases). The CDR3 covers 16 residues. Germline V CDR1 and CDR2: MNHEY, SVGEGT. Trimming took off 2 bases at V and 3 bases at J, with 16 bases between the two ends. CDR3 residues: CASSYIFGQPDYGYTF. In DNA form, the CDR3 reads TGTGCCAGCAGTTACATCTTCGGACAGCCAGACTATGGCTACACCTTC.

This clonotype has a handful of counts. The chain combines TRBV20-1 with TRBJ1-4; weak D call: TRBD1 (5 bases). Between the trimmed V and J ends, which lost 3 bases and 5 bases, there was a span of 10 bases. The CDR3 length is 13 residues. The germline gives CDR1 DFQATT, CDR2 SNEGSKA (reference sequence). This CDR3 reads CSARAGLNEKLFF. CDR3 DNA: TGCAGTGCTAGGGCGGGGCTAAATGAAAAACTGTTTTTT.

The chain employs TRBV20-1 and TRBJ1-6; TRBD1 might be the D (6 bases). CDR1 and CDR2 (germline): DFQATT, SNEGSKA (reference sequence). This CDR3 has 15 amino acids. The V end lost 4 bases, the J end lost 9 bases, and 19 bases lay between the germline ends. The CDR3 spells CSATRPRGDASPLHF. DNA of the CDR3: TGCAGTGCTACTCGCCCCAGGGGCGACGCTTCACCCCTCCACTTT.

The table lists this clonotype with a few counts. Here the CDR3 DNA reads TGTGCCAGCAGCCCCGCCACAGATACGCAGTATTTT. Translated, it gives CASSPATDTQYF. J is TRBJ2-3 and V is TRBV7-6; no reliable D call. Trimming shortened V by 5 bases and J by 2 bases, and 5 bases separated the two germline ends. The V gene's germline CDR1 is SGHVS and CDR2 FNYEAQ. This CDR3 is built from 12 residues.

With regard to this clonotype: At one end the junction does not follow the germline gene, possibly because of a read error. The rearrangement uses TRBV6-1 and TRBJ2-1; no reliable D call. Germline assignment: CDR1 MNHNS and CDR2 SASEGT. This CDR3 has 12 amino acids. The CDR3 loop is CATSPVDNEQFF. In nucleotides, the CDR3 is TGTGCCACCAGTCCCGTTGACAATGAGCAGTTCTTC.

The rearrangement links TRBV6-1 to TRBJ1-6; D is perhaps TRBD1 (5 bases). The CDR3 loop spans 17 amino acids. The V gene's germline CDR1 is MNHNS and CDR2 SASEGT. The ends were cut back, 7 bases at V and 7 bases at J, with 23 bases in the middle. CDR3 loop: CASNLAGLRALNSPLHF. The CDR3 DNA is TGTGCCAGCAATCTGGCGGGGCTTCGGGCGCTAAATTCACCCCTCCACTTT.

The V and J genes are TRBV5-4 and TRBJ1-1, with D unclear. The CDR3 runs to 14 residues. Trimming took off 0 bases at V and 2 bases at J, with 8 bases between the two ends. CDR1 and CDR2 from the germline V gene are SGHNT and YYREEE (reference sequence). In DNA form, the CDR3 reads TGTGCCAGCAGCTTGGCCTGGGGAAACACTGAAGCTTTCTTT. The encoded protein is CASSLAWGNTEAFF.

The chain has TRBV4-3 and TRBJ1-4; 10 nucleotides agree with TRBD1. V trimming: 3 bases; J trimming: 7 bases; junction bases outside the gene matches: 8. Per the germline V gene, CDR1 is LGHNA and CDR2 is YSLEER. This CDR3 has 16 amino acids. The CDR3 region is CASSQGTGARGEKLFF. As DNA, the CDR3 is TGCGCCAGCAGCCAGGGGACAGGGGCACGGGGTGAAAAACTGTTTTTT.

V is TRBV19 and J is TRBJ2-2, with no clear D. CDR3 length: 17 amino acids. Trimming took off 1 base at V and 6 bases at J, with 18 bases between the two ends. Per the germline V gene, CDR1 is LNHDA and CDR2 is SQIVND (reference sequence). CDR3 region: CASSIARLLGVSGELFF. The DNA for the CDR3 is TGTGCCAGTAGTATAGCCCGACTCCTTGGAGTCTCCGGGGAGCTGTTTTTT.

The chain couples TRBV20-1 to TRBJ2-3, with 10 positions matching TRBD2. V was pared by 3 bases and J by 3 bases, with 9 bases of the junction left unmatched. CDR3 length: 16 residues. Germline values: CDR1 DFQATT, CDR2 SNEGSKA (reference sequence). CDR3 region: CSASALSGGRTDTQYF. DNA for the CDR3: TGCAGTGCTAGCGCCCTTAGCGGGGGGAGGACAGATACGCAGTATTTT.